This is a list of T cell receptor beta chains from one sample in a study of blood T cell repertoires in COVID-19. Method: immunoSEQ multiplex PCR; TCRdb's copy keeps in-frame clones and lacks some. The sample has 96,000 or so clones, roughly 90% seen once. The source material was peripheral blood. Receptors were obtained from a human donor with COVID-19, enrolled during active disease. The donor label of this sample is uncertain. Each CDR3 is given with its conserved first and last residue. The order of the fields is clone size, J gene, D gene, V gene, CDR3 DNA, CDR3 protein. D genes are given only for firm matches. Expanded clones are given a class, and other clones once, few, many or no size at all.

clone size: once
J gene: TRBJ1-2
D gene: .
V gene: TRBV4-1
CDR3 DNA: TGCGCCAGCAGCCAAGACAGAGACTCTAACTATGGCTACACCTTC
CDR3 protein: CASSQDRDSNYGYTF

clone size: .
J gene: TRBJ2-7
D gene: .
V gene: TRBV27
CDR3 DNA: TGTGCCAGCAGTTCAGCGGTGTGGGGGCGGAACGAGCAGTACTTC
CDR3 protein: CASSSAVWGRNEQYF

clone size: .
J gene: TRBJ1-1
D gene: .
V gene: TRBV24-1
CDR3 DNA: TGTGCCACCCGTGAGACAGTCGACACTGAAGCTTTCTTT
CDR3 protein: CATRETVDTEAFF

clone size: .
J gene: TRBJ2-1
D gene: .
V gene: TRBV3-1/TRBV3-2
CDR3 DNA: TGTGCCAGCAGCCAAGATGGAAGGGGAAACCACAATGAGCAGTTCTTC
CDR3 protein: CASSQDGRGNHNEQFF

clone size: .
J gene: TRBJ1-5
D gene: .
V gene: TRBV3-1/TRBV3-2
CDR3 DNA: TGTGCCAACCCGACAGAGCAGCCCCAGCATTTT
CDR3 protein: CANPTEQPQHF

clone size: .
J gene: TRBJ1-2
D gene: .
V gene: TRBV28
CDR3 DNA: TGTGCCAGCAAACTGGGAGGGGTTGAGAGCTATGGCTACACCTTC
CDR3 protein: CASKLGGVESYGYTF

clone size: .
J gene: TRBJ1-6
D gene: TRBD1
V gene: TRBV28
CDR3 DNA: TGTGCCAGCAGTCCGACAGGGGCGCAGAATTCACCCCTCCACTTT
CDR3 protein: CASSPTGAQNSPLHF

clone size: once
J gene: TRBJ1-5
D gene: .
V gene: TRBV3-1/TRBV3-2
CDR3 DNA: TGTGCCAGCAGCCAAGAGTACCACTATCAGCCCCAGCATTTT
CDR3 protein: CASSQEYHYQPQHF

clone size: .
J gene: TRBJ2-1
D gene: .
V gene: TRBV2
CDR3 DNA: TGTGCCAGCGTTCTTTACAATGAGCAGTTCTTC
CDR3 protein: CASVLYNEQFF

clone size: .
J gene: TRBJ1-2
D gene: .
V gene: TRBV27
CDR3 DNA: TGTGCCAGCAGTTTATCGTCCAGGGTGGGAAACTATGGCTACACCTTC
CDR3 protein: CASSLSSRVGNYGYTF

clone size: .
J gene: TRBJ2-7
D gene: TRBD2
V gene: TRBV18
CDR3 DNA: TGTGCCAGCTCCCCCGGGGAAGCGGGAATTGGCGAGCAGTACTTC
CDR3 protein: CASSPGEAGIGEQYF

clone size: few
J gene: TRBJ1-2
D gene: .
V gene: TRBV7-9
CDR3 DNA: TGTGCCAGCAGCTTAGAGCGAAATGGCTACACCTTC
CDR3 protein: CASSLERNGYTF

clone size: .
J gene: TRBJ1-5
D gene: TRBD1
V gene: TRBV10-3
CDR3 DNA: TGTGCCATCAGTGGGACAGGGGGCGACCAGCCCCAGCATTTT
CDR3 protein: CAISGTGGDQPQHF

clone size: .
J gene: TRBJ2-3
D gene: TRBD2
V gene: TRBV7-2
CDR3 DNA: TGTGCCAGCAGCTTCGGCGGGGGAGATACGCAGTATTTT
CDR3 protein: CASSFGGGDTQYF

clone size: .
J gene: TRBJ2-7
D gene: TRBD2
V gene: TRBV15
CDR3 DNA: TGTGCCACCAGCAGAGATTTAAACGGGGAGGGCGAGCAGTACTTC
CDR3 protein: CATSRDLNGEGEQYF

clone size: .
J gene: TRBJ2-1
D gene: .
V gene: TRBV2
CDR3 DNA: TGTGCCAGCAGTGAAATTAGTCCTCACAATGAGCAGTTCTTC
CDR3 protein: CASSEISPHNEQFF